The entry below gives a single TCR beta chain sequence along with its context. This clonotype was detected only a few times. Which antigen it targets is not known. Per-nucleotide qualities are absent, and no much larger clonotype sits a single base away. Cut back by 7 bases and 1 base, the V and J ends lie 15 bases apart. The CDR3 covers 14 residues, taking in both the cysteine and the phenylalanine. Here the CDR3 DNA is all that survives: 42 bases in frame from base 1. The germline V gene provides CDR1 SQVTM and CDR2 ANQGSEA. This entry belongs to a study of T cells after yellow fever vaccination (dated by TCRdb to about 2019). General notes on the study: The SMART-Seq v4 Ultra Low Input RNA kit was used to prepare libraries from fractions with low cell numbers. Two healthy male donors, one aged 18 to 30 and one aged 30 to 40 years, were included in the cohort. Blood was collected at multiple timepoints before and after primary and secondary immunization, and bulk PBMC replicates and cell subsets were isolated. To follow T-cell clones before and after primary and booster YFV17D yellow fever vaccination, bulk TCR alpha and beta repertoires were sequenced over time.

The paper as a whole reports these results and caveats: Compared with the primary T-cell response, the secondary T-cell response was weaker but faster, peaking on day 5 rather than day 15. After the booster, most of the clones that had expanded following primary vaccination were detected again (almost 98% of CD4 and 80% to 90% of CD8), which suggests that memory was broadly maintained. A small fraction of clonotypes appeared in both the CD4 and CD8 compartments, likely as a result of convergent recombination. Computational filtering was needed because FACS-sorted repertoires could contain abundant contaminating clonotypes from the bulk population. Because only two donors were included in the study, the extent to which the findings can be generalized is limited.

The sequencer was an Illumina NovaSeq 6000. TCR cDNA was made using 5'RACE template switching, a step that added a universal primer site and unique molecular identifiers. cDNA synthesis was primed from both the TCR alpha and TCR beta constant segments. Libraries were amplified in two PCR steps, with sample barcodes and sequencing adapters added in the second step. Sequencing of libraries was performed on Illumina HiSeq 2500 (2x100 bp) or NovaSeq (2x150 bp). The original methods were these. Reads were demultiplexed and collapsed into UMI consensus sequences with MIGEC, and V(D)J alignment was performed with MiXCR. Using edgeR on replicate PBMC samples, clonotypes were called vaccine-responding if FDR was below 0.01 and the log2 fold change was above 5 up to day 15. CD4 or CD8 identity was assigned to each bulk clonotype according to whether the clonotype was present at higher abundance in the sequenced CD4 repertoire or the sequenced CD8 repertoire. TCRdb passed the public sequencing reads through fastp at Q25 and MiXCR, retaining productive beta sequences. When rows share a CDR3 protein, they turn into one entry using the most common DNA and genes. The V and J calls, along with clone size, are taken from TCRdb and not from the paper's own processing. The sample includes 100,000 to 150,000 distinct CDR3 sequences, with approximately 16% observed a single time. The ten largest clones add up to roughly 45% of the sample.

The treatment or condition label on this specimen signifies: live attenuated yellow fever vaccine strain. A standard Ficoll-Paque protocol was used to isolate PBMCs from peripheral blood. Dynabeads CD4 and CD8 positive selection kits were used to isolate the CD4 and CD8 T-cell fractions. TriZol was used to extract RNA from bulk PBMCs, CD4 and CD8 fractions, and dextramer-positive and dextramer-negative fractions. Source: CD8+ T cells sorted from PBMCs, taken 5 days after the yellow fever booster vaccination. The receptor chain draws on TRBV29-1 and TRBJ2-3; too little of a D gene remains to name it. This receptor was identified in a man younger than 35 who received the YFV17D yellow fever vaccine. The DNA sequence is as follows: TGCAGCGCCCCCGAACCTCTCGGCACAGATACGCAGTATTTT. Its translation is CSAPEPLGTDTQYF.